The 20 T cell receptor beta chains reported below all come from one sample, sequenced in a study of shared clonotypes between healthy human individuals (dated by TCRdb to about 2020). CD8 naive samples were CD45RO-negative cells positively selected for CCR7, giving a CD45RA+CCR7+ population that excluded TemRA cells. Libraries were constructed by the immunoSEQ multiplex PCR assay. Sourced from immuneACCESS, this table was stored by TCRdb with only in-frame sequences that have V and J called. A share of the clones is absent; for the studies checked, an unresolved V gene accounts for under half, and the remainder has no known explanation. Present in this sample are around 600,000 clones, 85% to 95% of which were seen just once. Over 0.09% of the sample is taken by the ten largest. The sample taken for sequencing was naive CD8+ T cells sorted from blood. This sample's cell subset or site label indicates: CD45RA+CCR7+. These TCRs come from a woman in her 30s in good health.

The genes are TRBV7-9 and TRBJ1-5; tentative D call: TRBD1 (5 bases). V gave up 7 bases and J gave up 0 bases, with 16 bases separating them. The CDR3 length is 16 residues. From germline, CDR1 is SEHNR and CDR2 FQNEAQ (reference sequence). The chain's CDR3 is CASNILGDYSNQPQHF. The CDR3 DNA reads TGTGCCAGCAACATATTGGGGGACTATAGCAATCAGCCCCAGCATTTT.

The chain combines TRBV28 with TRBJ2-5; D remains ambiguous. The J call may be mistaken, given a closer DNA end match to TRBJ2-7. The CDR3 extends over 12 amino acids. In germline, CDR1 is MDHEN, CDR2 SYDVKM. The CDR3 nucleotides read TGTGCCAGCAGGGGCAGCTACTACGAGCAGTACTTC. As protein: CASRGSYYEQYF.

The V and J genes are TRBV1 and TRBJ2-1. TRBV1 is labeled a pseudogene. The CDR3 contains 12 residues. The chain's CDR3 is CTSTTAGPELLF. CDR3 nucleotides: TGCACCAGCACCACAGCCGGGCCAGAGCTCCTCTTC.

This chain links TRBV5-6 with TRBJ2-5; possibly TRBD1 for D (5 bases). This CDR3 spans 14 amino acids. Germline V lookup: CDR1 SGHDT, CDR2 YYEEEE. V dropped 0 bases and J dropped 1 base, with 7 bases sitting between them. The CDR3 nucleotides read TGTGCCAGCAGCTTGGCCAGGGCCCAAGAGACCCAGTACTTC. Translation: CASSLARAQETQYF.

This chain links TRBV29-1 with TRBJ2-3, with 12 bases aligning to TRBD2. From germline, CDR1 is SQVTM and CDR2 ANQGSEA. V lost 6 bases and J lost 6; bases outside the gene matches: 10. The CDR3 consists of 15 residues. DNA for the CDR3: TGCAGCGTCGTAACTAGCGGGAGGCTCGTGGATACGCAGTATTTT. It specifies CSVVTSGRLVDTQYF.

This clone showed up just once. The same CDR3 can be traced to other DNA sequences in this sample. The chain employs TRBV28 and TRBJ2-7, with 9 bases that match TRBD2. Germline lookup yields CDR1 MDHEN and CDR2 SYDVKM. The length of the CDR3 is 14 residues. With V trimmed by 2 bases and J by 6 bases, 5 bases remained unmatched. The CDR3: CASSLAGGPGEQYF. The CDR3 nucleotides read TGTGCCAGCAGTTTAGCGGGAGGGCCTGGCGAGCAGTACTTC.

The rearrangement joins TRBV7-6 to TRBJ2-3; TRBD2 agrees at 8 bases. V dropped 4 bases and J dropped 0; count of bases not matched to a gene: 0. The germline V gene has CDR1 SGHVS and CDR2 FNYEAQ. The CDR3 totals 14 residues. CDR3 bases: TGTGCCAGCAGCTCTAGCGGGAGCACAGATACGCAGTATTTT. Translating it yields CASSSSGSTDTQYF.

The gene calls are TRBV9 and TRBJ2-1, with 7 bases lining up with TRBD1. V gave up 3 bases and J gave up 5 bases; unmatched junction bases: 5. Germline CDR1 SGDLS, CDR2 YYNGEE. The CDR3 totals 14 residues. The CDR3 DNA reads TGTGCCAGCAGCGACCGGGACAGTCACAATGAGCAGTTCTTC. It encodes CASSDRDSHNEQFF.

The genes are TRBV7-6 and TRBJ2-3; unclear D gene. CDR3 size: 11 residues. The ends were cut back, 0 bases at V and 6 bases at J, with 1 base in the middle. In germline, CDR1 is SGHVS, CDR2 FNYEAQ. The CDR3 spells CASSLADTQYF. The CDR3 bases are TGTGCCAGCAGCTTAGCGGATACGCAGTATTTT.

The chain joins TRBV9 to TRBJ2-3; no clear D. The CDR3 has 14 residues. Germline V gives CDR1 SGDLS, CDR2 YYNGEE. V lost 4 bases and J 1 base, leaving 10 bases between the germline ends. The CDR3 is CASSPGGGTDTQYF. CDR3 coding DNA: TGTGCCAGCAGCCCGGGCGGCGGCACAGATACGCAGTATTTT.

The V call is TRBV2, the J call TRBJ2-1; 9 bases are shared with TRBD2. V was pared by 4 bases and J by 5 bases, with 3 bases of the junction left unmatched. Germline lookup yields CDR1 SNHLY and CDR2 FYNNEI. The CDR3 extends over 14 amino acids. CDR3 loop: CASSVSSGNNEQFF. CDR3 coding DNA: TGTGCCAGCAGTGTTTCTAGCGGGAACAATGAGCAGTTCTTC.

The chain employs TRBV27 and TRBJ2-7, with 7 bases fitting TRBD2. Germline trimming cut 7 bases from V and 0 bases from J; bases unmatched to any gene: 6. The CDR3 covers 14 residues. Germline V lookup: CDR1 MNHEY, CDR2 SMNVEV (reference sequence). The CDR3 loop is CASTKAGSSYEQYF. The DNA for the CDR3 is TGTGCCAGCACTAAAGCGGGAAGCTCCTACGAGCAGTACTTC.

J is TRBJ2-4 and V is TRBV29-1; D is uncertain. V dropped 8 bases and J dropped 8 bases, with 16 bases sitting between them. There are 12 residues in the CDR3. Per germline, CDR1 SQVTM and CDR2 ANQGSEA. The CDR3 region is CSTLRLDDIQYF. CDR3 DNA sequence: TGCAGCACCCTACGGCTAGATGACATTCAGTACTTC.

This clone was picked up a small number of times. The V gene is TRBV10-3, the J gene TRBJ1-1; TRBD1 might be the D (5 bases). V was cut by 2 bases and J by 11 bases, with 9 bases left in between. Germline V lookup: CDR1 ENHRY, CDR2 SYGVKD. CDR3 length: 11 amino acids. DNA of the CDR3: TGTGCCATCAGTGAGGGGGCTCTGGCTTTCTTT. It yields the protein CAISEGALAFF.

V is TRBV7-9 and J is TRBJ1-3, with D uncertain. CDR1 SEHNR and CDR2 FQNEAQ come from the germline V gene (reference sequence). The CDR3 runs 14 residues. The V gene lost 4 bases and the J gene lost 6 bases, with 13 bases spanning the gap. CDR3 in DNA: TGTGCCAGCAGCTCCCAGAGGAGGGCAAACACCATATATTTT. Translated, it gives CASSSQRRANTIYF. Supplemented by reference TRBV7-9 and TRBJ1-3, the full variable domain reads DTGVSQNPRHKITKRGQNVTFRCDPISEHNRLYWYRQTLGQGPEFLTYFQNEAQLEKSRLLSDRFSAERPKGSFSTLEIQRTEQGDSAMYLCASSSQRRANTIYFGEGSWLTVV.

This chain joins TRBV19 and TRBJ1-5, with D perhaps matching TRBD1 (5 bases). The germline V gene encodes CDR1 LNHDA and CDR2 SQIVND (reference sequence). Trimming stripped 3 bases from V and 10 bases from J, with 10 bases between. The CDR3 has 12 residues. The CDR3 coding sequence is TGTGCCAGTAGTATCGGGGGGACCCCCCAGCATTTT. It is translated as CASSIGGTPQHF.

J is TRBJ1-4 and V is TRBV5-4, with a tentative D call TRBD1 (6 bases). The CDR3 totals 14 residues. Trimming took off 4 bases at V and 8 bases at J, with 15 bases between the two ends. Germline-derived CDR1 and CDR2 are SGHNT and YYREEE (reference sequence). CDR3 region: CASSMKGEWEKLFF. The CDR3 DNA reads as TGTGCCAGCAGCATGAAGGGGGAGTGGGAAAAACTGTTTTTT.

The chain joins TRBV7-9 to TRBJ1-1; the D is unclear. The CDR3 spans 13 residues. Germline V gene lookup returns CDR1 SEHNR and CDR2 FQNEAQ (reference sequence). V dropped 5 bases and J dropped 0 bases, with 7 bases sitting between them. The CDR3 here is CASSPLLNTEAFF. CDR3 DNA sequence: TGTGCCAGCAGCCCCCTTCTGAACACTGAAGCTTTCTTT. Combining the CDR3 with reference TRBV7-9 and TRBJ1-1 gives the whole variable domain DTGVSQNPRHKITKRGQNVTFRCDPISEHNRLYWYRQTLGQGPEFLTYFQNEAQLEKSRLLSDRFSAERPKGSFSTLEIQRTEQGDSAMYLCASSPLLNTEAFFGQGTRLTVV.

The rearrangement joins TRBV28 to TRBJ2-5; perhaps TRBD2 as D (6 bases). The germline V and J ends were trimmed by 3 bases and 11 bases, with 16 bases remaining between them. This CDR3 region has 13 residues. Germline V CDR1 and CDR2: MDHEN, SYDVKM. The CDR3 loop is CASSFGNGGEQYF. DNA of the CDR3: TGTGCCAGCAGTTTTGGCAACGGGGGAGAGCAGTACTTC.

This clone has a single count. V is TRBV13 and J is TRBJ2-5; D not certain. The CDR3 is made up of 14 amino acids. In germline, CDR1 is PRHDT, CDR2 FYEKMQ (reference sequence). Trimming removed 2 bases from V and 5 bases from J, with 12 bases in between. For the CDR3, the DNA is TGTGCCAGCAGCTTAAGGTCCAGCAGGGAGACCCAGTACTTC. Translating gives CASSLRSSRETQYF.